The clone carrying this T cell receptor beta chain came up a few times. Its antigen is not known. At one boundary the junction diverges from the germline segment, which might be a read error. This CDR3 comprises 13 residues. CDR1 and CDR2 (germline): MNHNS, SASEGT. This sample was taken from a study of cytomegalovirus exposure and HLA in healthy donors. Study outcomes and limitations: A later analysis found TCR association rates differed by HLA locus, highest for DRB1 and lowest for HLA-C.

Amplification used 60 Vbeta primers and 13 Jbeta primers. Sequencing used immunoSEQ multiplex PCR; TCRdb keeps in-frame clones, though not all of them. Among 150,000 to 200,000 clones, just under 80% were seen once, and the ten largest hold roughly 10%. This sequence was found in a man younger than 35 in good health and CMV-seropositive. The sample comprised PBMCs. The chain joins TRBV6-1 to TRBJ1-1; no clear D gene. The CDR3 DNA follows: TGTGCCAGCATTGAAGTCTTGAACACTGAAGCTTTCTTT. Translated: CASIEVLNTEAFF.